This TCR beta chain appears in the sequencing data of a study of blood T cell repertoires in COVID-19. Study background: Donors in the United States, Italy and Spain gave samples during acute or convalescent COVID-19.

How the authors handled the data: From reference gene primer amplification, estimates of nucleated cell counts were derived. Using immunoSEQ multiplex PCR, the repertoire was profiled, and TCRdb retains in-frame clones only, with some absent. The DNA gave D and trimming, while V, J and clone size come from that table. The repertoire holds roughly 100,000 clones, 75% to 95% seen once, with under 6.5% in the top ten. Trimming stripped 3 bases from V and 2 bases from J, with 14 bases between. The germline CDR1 and CDR2 sequences are KGHDR and SFDVKD. The CDR3 covers 16 residues. The sequenced material came from peripheral blood. This chain uses TRBV24-1 with TRBJ2-3, with D possibly TRBD2 on 6 matching bases. The sequence derives from a human donor in a cohort sampled during active COVID-19. The CDR3 coding sequence is TGTGCCACCAGTGATCTGGGGGGACGGGACACAGATACGCAGTATTTT. It codes for CATSDLGGRDTDTQYF.